These T cell receptor beta chains were read from a single sample in a study of OX40 agonist ivuxolimab in advanced cancers. TCRdb keeps only in-frame clones here, not all; method: immunoSEQ multiplex PCR. The table lists 55,000 to 65,000 clones, around 77% of them singletons. The material was CD4+ or CD8+ T cells sorted from blood, obtained in a trial of the OX40 agonist ivuxolimab. The receptors shown here come from an adult with an advanced solid tumor such as melanoma, head and neck, liver or kidney cancer. CDR3s include the opening cysteine and the closing phenylalanine or tryptophan. The order of the fields is V gene, D gene, J gene, clone size, CDR3 protein, CDR3 DNA. The D gene is left open where the match is weak. Size is omitted from some rows. Given values are once, few, many or a class for expanded clones.

v_gene: TRBV15; d_gene: NA; j_gene: TRBJ1-2; abundance: few; CDR3aa: CATSRGGLLEGDGYTF; CDR3nt: TGTGCCACCAGCAGAGGCGGACTTCTTGAGGGGGATGGCTACACCTTC
v_gene: TRBV5-1; d_gene: NA; j_gene: TRBJ2-3; abundance: NA; CDR3aa: CASSLDRGGDTQYF; CDR3nt: TGCGCCAGCAGCTTGGACAGGGGGGGAGATACGCAGTATTTT
v_gene: TRBV5-1; d_gene: NA; j_gene: TRBJ1-5; abundance: once; CDR3aa: CASSLEGRGSNQPQHF; CDR3nt: TGCGCCAGCAGCTTGGAAGGGAGAGGTAGCAATCAGCCCCAGCATTTT
v_gene: TRBV7-2; d_gene: NA; j_gene: TRBJ2-7; abundance: few; CDR3aa: CASSTQHRSSYEQYF; CDR3nt: TGTGCCAGCAGCACACAACACCGAAGCTCCTACGAGCAGTACTTC
v_gene: TRBV7-9; d_gene: NA; j_gene: TRBJ1-3; abundance: few; CDR3aa: CASSERTVTSGNTIYF; CDR3nt: TGTGCCAGCAGCGAACGGACCGTAACCTCTGGAAACACCATATATTTT
v_gene: TRBV7-2; d_gene: TRBD1; j_gene: TRBJ1-5; abundance: NA; CDR3aa: CASSRQGSSLSNQPQHF; CDR3nt: TGTGCCAGCAGCCGACAGGGGTCCTCCCTTAGCAATCAGCCCCAGCATTTT
v_gene: TRBV2; d_gene: NA; j_gene: TRBJ2-7; abundance: NA; CDR3aa: CASLQGPAWQYF; CDR3nt: TGTGCCAGCCTCCAAGGGCCTGCATGGCAGTACTTC
v_gene: TRBV19; d_gene: NA; j_gene: TRBJ1-1; abundance: NA; CDR3aa: CASSPHRLMNTEAFF; CDR3nt: TGTGCCAGTAGTCCGCACAGACTCATGAACACTGAAGCTTTCTTT
v_gene: TRBV5-1; d_gene: TRBD1; j_gene: TRBJ1-4; abundance: NA; CDR3aa: CASSLSGQGANEKLFF; CDR3nt: TGCGCCAGCAGTCTTTCGGGACAGGGCGCTAATGAAAAACTGTTTTTT
v_gene: TRBV9; d_gene: NA; j_gene: TRBJ2-3; abundance: NA; CDR3aa: CASSVEGVTDTQYF; CDR3nt: TGTGCCAGCAGCGTAGAAGGGGTAACAGATACGCAGTATTTT
v_gene: TRBV7-2; d_gene: NA; j_gene: TRBJ2-7; abundance: NA; CDR3aa: CASSSSAGYEQYF; CDR3nt: TGTGCCAGCAGCTCATCCGCCGGCTACGAGCAGTACTTC
v_gene: TRBV12-5; d_gene: NA; j_gene: TRBJ1-1; abundance: NA; CDR3aa: CASGLVLYLPDGEAFF; CDR3nt: TGTGCTAGTGGTTTGGTATTGTATTTACCGGACGGAGAAGCTTTCTTT
v_gene: TRBV9; d_gene: TRBD2; j_gene: TRBJ2-1; abundance: NA; CDR3aa: CASSPSGSSYNEQFF; CDR3nt: TGTGCCAGCAGCCCAAGCGGGAGTTCCTACAATGAGCAGTTCTTC
v_gene: TRBV5-1; d_gene: NA; j_gene: TRBJ2-3; abundance: once; CDR3aa: CASSLQPGADTQYF; CDR3nt: TGCGCCAGCAGCCTACAGCCTGGGGCAGATACGCAGTATTTT
v_gene: TRBV5-1; d_gene: TRBD2; j_gene: TRBJ2-1; abundance: NA; CDR3aa: CASSLSGRTVYNEQFF; CDR3nt: TGCGCCAGCAGCCTTAGCGGGAGGACCGTCTACAATGAGCAGTTCTTC
v_gene: TRBV9; d_gene: NA; j_gene: TRBJ2-5; abundance: NA; CDR3aa: CASSDRVQETQYF; CDR3nt: TGTGCCAGCAGCGACAGGGTCCAAGAGACCCAGTACTTC
v_gene: TRBV9; d_gene: NA; j_gene: TRBJ2-3; abundance: NA; CDR3aa: CASSVVGGLEDTQYF; CDR3nt: TGTGCCAGCAGCGTAGTTGGGGGCCTCGAAGATACGCAGTATTTT
v_gene: TRBV30; d_gene: TRBD2; j_gene: TRBJ2-3; abundance: NA; CDR3aa: CAWRSGTSGSTDTQYF; CDR3nt: TGTGCCTGGAGATCCGGGACTAGCGGAAGCACAGATACGCAGTATTTT
v_gene: TRBV5-1; d_gene: TRBD2; j_gene: TRBJ2-5; abundance: NA; CDR3aa: CASSGGRGGEETQYF; CDR3nt: TGCGCCAGCAGCGGCGGGAGGGGGGGAGAAGAGACCCAGTACTTC
v_gene: TRBV19; d_gene: TRBD1; j_gene: TRBJ1-3; abundance: few; CDR3aa: CASSVRGRGNTIYF; CDR3nt: TGTGCCAGTAGTGTTAGGGGGCGAGGAAACACCATATATTTT
v_gene: TRBV6-1; d_gene: TRBD1; j_gene: TRBJ2-5; abundance: few; CDR3aa: CASSVAGTGDTQYF; CDR3nt: TGTGCCAGCAGTGTGGCCGGGACAGGGGACACCCAGTACTTC
v_gene: TRBV18; d_gene: TRBD1; j_gene: TRBJ1-2; abundance: once; CDR3aa: CASSQDYRQGAYGYTF; CDR3nt: TGTGCCAGCTCACAAGACTACCGACAGGGGGCCTATGGCTACACCTTC
v_gene: TRBV7-9; d_gene: NA; j_gene: TRBJ1-6; abundance: NA; CDR3aa: CASSFQVRDSPLHF; CDR3nt: TGTGCCAGCAGCTTCCAGGTCCGTGATTCACCCCTCCACTTT
v_gene: TRBV6-5; d_gene: NA; j_gene: TRBJ2-1; abundance: NA; CDR3aa: CASRRSRELPRLVFF; CDR3nt: TGTGCCAGCAGGCGATCCCGGGAGTTGCCTCGTCTGGTGTTCTTC
v_gene: TRBV7-2; d_gene: TRBD2; j_gene: TRBJ2-7; abundance: NA; CDR3aa: CASSSGLAGILYEQYF; CDR3nt: TGTGCCAGCAGCTCGGGACTAGCGGGGATCTTATACGAGCAGTACTTC
v_gene: TRBV19; d_gene: TRBD2; j_gene: TRBJ2-6; abundance: few; CDR3aa: CASKGRAGANVLTF; CDR3nt: TGTGCCAGTAAAGGGAGGGCCGGGGCCAACGTCCTGACTTTC
v_gene: TRBV14; d_gene: TRBD1; j_gene: TRBJ2-7; abundance: NA; CDR3aa: CASSQRGDRAEQYF; CDR3nt: TGTGCCAGCAGCCAAAGGGGAGACAGGGCCGAGCAGTACTTC
v_gene: TRBV2; d_gene: NA; j_gene: TRBJ1-1; abundance: NA; CDR3aa: CASSLDINTEAFF; CDR3nt: TGTGCCAGCAGCTTAGACATAAACACTGAAGCTTTCTTT
v_gene: TRBV4-3; d_gene: NA; j_gene: TRBJ1-2; abundance: NA; CDR3aa: CASSQDHAVRYGYTF; CDR3nt: TGCGCCAGCAGCCAAGATCATGCAGTTCGCTATGGCTACACCTTC
v_gene: TRBV6-5; d_gene: NA; j_gene: TRBJ1-6; abundance: NA; CDR3aa: CASSPGGMPLHF; CDR3nt: TGTGCCAGCAGCCCCGGGGGGATGCCCCTCCACTTT
v_gene: TRBV5-1; d_gene: NA; j_gene: TRBJ1-1; abundance: NA; CDR3aa: CASSLGGGDTEAFF; CDR3nt: TGCGCCAGCAGCTTGGGAGGTGGGGACACTGAAGCTTTCTTT
v_gene: TRBV4-1; d_gene: TRBD2; j_gene: TRBJ2-2; abundance: NA; CDR3aa: CASSQRTSGGRTGELFF; CDR3nt: TGCGCCAGCAGCCAAAGGACTAGCGGGGGGCGAACCGGGGAGCTGTTTTTT
v_gene: TRBV27; d_gene: NA; j_gene: TRBJ1-4; abundance: NA; CDR3aa: CASRTVNEKLFF; CDR3nt: TGTGCCAGCAGGACAGTAAATGAAAAACTGTTTTTT
v_gene: TRBV7-8; d_gene: NA; j_gene: TRBJ1-2; abundance: NA; CDR3aa: CASSLVFRESYAYTF; CDR3nt: TGTGCCAGCAGCTTAGTGTTCAGGGAATCATATGCCTACACCTTC
v_gene: TRBV5-1; d_gene: NA; j_gene: TRBJ1-6; abundance: NA; CDR3aa: CASSLLPADSPLHF; CDR3nt: TGCGCCAGCAGCTTGCTCCCCGCCGATTCACCCCTCCACTTT
v_gene: TRBV19; d_gene: TRBD2; j_gene: TRBJ2-1; abundance: NA; CDR3aa: CASRARLTSGGASEQFF; CDR3nt: TGTGCCAGTAGGGCTAGGCTGACTAGCGGGGGGGCCAGTGAGCAGTTCTTC
v_gene: TRBV6-1; d_gene: TRBD1; j_gene: TRBJ1-4; abundance: NA; CDR3aa: CASSELDRGHEKLFF; CDR3nt: TGTGCCAGCAGTGAATTGGACAGGGGACATGAAAAACTGTTTTTT
v_gene: TRBV14; d_gene: NA; j_gene: TRBJ1-6; abundance: NA; CDR3aa: CASSPYWGSPLHF; CDR3nt: TGTGCCAGCAGCCCGTACTGGGGTTCACCCCTCCACTTT
v_gene: TRBV28; d_gene: NA; j_gene: TRBJ1-2; abundance: few; CDR3aa: CASSPTAGTSGYTF; CDR3nt: TGTGCCAGCAGCCCGACTGCAGGGACAAGTGGCTACACCTTC
v_gene: TRBV9; d_gene: NA; j_gene: TRBJ2-7; abundance: once; CDR3aa: CASSPRDGAYEQYF; CDR3nt: TGTGCCAGCAGCCCCCGTGACGGAGCCTACGAGCAGTACTTC
v_gene: TRBV5-6; d_gene: NA; j_gene: TRBJ2-3; abundance: NA; CDR3aa: CASSLASRGYTDTQYF; CDR3nt: TGTGCCAGCAGCTTGGCTTCCCGGGGTTACACAGATACGCAGTATTTT
v_gene: TRBV7-8; d_gene: TRBD1; j_gene: TRBJ1-2; abundance: NA; CDR3aa: CASSLDRGKWGYTF; CDR3nt: TGTGCCAGCAGCTTAGACAGGGGAAAGTGGGGCTACACCTTC
v_gene: TRBV5-8; d_gene: NA; j_gene: TRBJ2-2; abundance: once; CDR3aa: CASSFSTLNTGELFF; CDR3nt: TGTGCCAGCAGCTTTTCAACCCTCAACACCGGGGAGCTGTTTTTT